The 12 T cell receptor beta chains in this list originate from one sample, sequenced in a study of shared clonotypes between healthy human individuals. The repertoire was sequenced with immunoSEQ multiplex PCR; TCRdb's copy has only in-frame clones and lacks some. Seen here are under 1,900,000 clones, approximately 98.5% observed once, and the top ten hold about 0.35%. The sample comprised naive CD4+ T cells sorted from blood. Subset indicated: CD45RA+ positively selected. The receptors were sampled from a man aged 25-40 years in good health.

The chain links TRBV7-3 to TRBJ2-1, with 7 bases identical to TRBD1. Germline V gene sequence: CDR1 SGHTA, CDR2 FQGTGA. This CDR3 spans 15 amino acids. The J segment lost 9 bases and the V segment lost 4 bases, leaving 12 bases of the junction unmatched. CDR3 region: CASSSRGRGQSEQFF. The CDR3 nucleotides read TGTGCCAGCAGCTCAAGAGGAAGGGGACAGAGTGAGCAGTTCTTC.

This chain connects TRBV12-5 to TRBJ2-2, with no clear D. The V gene's germline CDR1 is LGHNT and CDR2 FRNRAP. The CDR3 has 14 amino acids. V was shortened by 7 bases and J by 0 bases, with 9 bases between the two germline ends. The DNA of the CDR3 is TGTGCTAGTGCCCTCTTATCGAACACCGGGGAGCTGTTTTTT. Translating it yields CASALLSNTGELFF.

The chain recombines TRBV6-5 with TRBJ2-7; unclear D gene. This CDR3 region has 12 residues. Trimming removed 2 bases from V and 6 bases from J, with 8 bases in between. Germline V gives CDR1 MNHEY, CDR2 SVGAGI. This CDR3 reads CASSYAGSEQYF. CDR3 nucleotides: TGTGCCAGCAGTTACGCAGGTAGCGAGCAGTACTTC.

The chain links TRBV9 to TRBJ2-3, with TRBD2 matching over 12 bases. Germline loops: CDR1 SGDLS, CDR2 YYNGEE. The CDR3 sequence is 18 residues long. The ends lost 1 base at V and 1 base at J; junction bases unmatched: 7. This CDR3 is CASSVKLAGGPGTDTQYF. In DNA, the CDR3 is TGTGCCAGCAGCGTAAAGCTAGCGGGAGGGCCCGGCACAGATACGCAGTATTTT. The entire variable domain, with the rest obtained from reference TRBV9 and TRBJ2-3, is as follows: DSGVTQTPKHLITATGQRVTLRCSPRSGDLSVYWYQQSLDQGLQFLIQYYNGEERAKGNILERFSAQQFPDLHSELNLSSLELGDSALYFCASSVKLAGGPGTDTQYFGPGTRLTVL.

J is TRBJ1-1 and V is TRBV6-5; no definite D call. The CDR3 has 15 amino acids. Trimming removed 2 bases at V and 1 base at J, with 11 bases between. Germline V gene sequence: CDR1 MNHEY, CDR2 SVGAGI. The CDR3 loop is CASSYPLGGNTEAFF. DNA for the CDR3: TGTGCCAGCAGTTACCCGTTGGGCGGGAACACTGAAGCTTTCTTT.

This rearrangement joins TRBV5-1 to TRBJ1-4, with a tentative D call TRBD1 (6 bases). The CDR3 has 15 amino acids. V lost 0 bases to trimming and J lost 3 bases, with 9 bases between them. Looked up from germline, CDR1 is SGHRS and CDR2 is YFSETQ. CDR3 sequence (DNA): TGCGCCAGCAGCTTGGAGACAGGCTCTAATGAAAAACTGTTTTTT. Translating it yields CASSLETGSNEKLFF.

This chain joins TRBV7-6 and TRBJ2-7, with D possibly called TRBD1 or TRBD2 (5 bases each). The CDR3 is 13 amino acids. Germline V lookup: CDR1 SGHVS, CDR2 FNYEAQ. The V and J ends lost 5 bases and 3 bases respectively, with 11 bases between them. CDR3 in DNA: TGTGCCAGCAGCCCGGGACCAGACTACGAGCAGTACTTC. Its translation is CASSPGPDYEQYF.

This clone appeared once. The chain uses TRBV2 and TRBJ1-5; 9 nucleotides match TRBD1. The V gene end was trimmed by 6 bases and the J gene end by 4 bases; junction bases not matched to a gene: 10. The CDR3 length is 16 residues. Germline-derived CDR1 and CDR2 are SNHLY and FYNNEI. This chain's CDR3 is CASRGDREGRNQPQHF. CDR3 coding DNA: TGTGCCAGCAGAGGGGACAGGGAGGGCCGTAATCAGCCCCAGCATTTT.

With respect to this clone: This CDR3 is also generated by other DNA sequences in the sample. V and J are TRBV5-1 and TRBJ1-1; D is ambiguous. V was shortened by 0 bases and J by 1 base, with 7 bases between the two germline ends. Per the germline V gene, CDR1 is SGHRS and CDR2 is YFSETQ. This CDR3 contains 14 residues. This chain's CDR3 is CASSLEVGNTEAFF. CDR3 in DNA: TGCGCCAGCAGCTTGGAGGTGGGGAACACTGAAGCTTTCTTT.

The genes are TRBV2 and TRBJ1-1; TRBD1 aligns across 10 bases. Looked up from germline, CDR1 is SNHLY and CDR2 is FYNNEI. The J segment lost 5 bases and the V segment lost 7 bases, leaving 7 bases of the junction unmatched. The CDR3 spans 14 residues. Written as DNA, the CDR3 is TGTGCCAGCAAACCGGGACAGGGGAATACTGAAGCTTTCTTT. The encoded protein is CASKPGQGNTEAFF.

This clone is a singleton in its sample. V and J are TRBV5-1 and TRBJ1-2; 7 bases line up with TRBD1. The CDR3 runs to 16 residues. From germline, CDR1 is SGHRS and CDR2 YFSETQ. The J segment lost 5 bases and the V segment lost 4 bases, leaving 14 bases of the junction unmatched. CDR3: CASSREGQVGDYGYTF. CDR3 in DNA: TGCGCCAGCAGCAGGGAAGGACAGGTGGGAGATTATGGCTACACCTTC.

This clone was detected only once. The CDR3 loop reads CASSLLDPSYEQYF. CDR3 sequence (DNA): TGTGCCAGCAGTTTGCTAGATCCTTCCTACGAGCAGTACTTC. V gene TRBV27 combines with J gene TRBJ2-7; D not resolved. Germline V lookup: CDR1 MNHEY, CDR2 SMNVEV (reference sequence). The germline V and J ends were trimmed by 3 bases and 1 base, with 10 bases remaining between them. The length of the CDR3 is 14 residues.